Below are 17 T cell receptor beta chains sequenced from a single sample in a study of T cell repertoires in cytomegalovirus infection. One entry per CDR3 protein results from TCRdb running MiXCR on the reads. The table shows 650,000 to 900,000 distinct CDR3 sequences, with 25% to 30% occurring only once. No antigens are known for them. The input for sequencing was cultured CD8+ T cells from PBMCs, taken from culture after CMV antigen stimulation. The source of these receptors is a human donor in good health (CMV status not recorded). Some clones in this sample may be carry-over from other donors' samples.

This clonotype turned up a few times. The J gene is TRBJ1-2, the V gene TRBV7-9, with D unresolved. Germline CDR1 and CDR2: SEHNR and FQNEAQ (reference sequence). The CDR3 length is 16 residues. With 1 base removed from V and 8 bases from J, the gap between germline ends came to 20 bases. Here the CDR3 reads CASSLEPEAISGGYTF. The DNA of the CDR3 is TGTGCCAGCAGCTTAGAGCCAGAGGCCATCAGCGGGGGCTACACCTTC.

This clonotype appeared many times. The rearrangement links TRBV12-3 or TRBV12-4 to TRBJ2-2; D uncertain. The V end was cut by 7 bases, the J end by 6 bases, with 18 bases between. The CDR3 is made up of 15 amino acids. Written as DNA, the CDR3 is TGTGCCAGCACTTTCTGGCCTGAACCACCCGGGGAGCTGTTTTTT. It is translated as CASTFWPEPPGELFF.

This clonotype was detected a few times. The chain employs TRBV7-8 and TRBJ1-1; D unclear. This CDR3 region has 16 residues. Germline V gene lookup returns CDR1 SGHVS and CDR2 FQNEAQ. The ends were cut back, 1 base at V and 1 base at J, with 13 bases in the middle. The CDR3 here is CASSLDREMRNTEAFF. In DNA form, the CDR3 reads TGTGCCAGCAGCTTAGATAGGGAGATGAGGAACACTGAAGCTTTCTTT.

The chain combines TRBV15 with TRBJ2-5; perhaps TRBD1 as D (8 bases). CDR1 is LNHNV, CDR2 YYDKDF, per germline (reference sequence). V shed 0 bases and J shed 5 bases, with 19 bases lying between them. The CDR3 spans 17 residues. CDR3 nucleotide sequence: TGTGCCACCAGCAGAGATCGGACAGGGAGGGATCGGGAGACCCAGTACTTC. As protein: CATSRDRTGRDRETQYF.

Turning to this clonotype: With a much larger clone just one base away, this may be a read error. V is TRBV18 and J is TRBJ2-5; D is uncertain. The CDR3 extends over 12 amino acids. V lost 8 bases and J lost 3, with 10 bases in between. CDR1 and CDR2 from the germline V gene are KGHSH and LQKENI. In nucleotides, the CDR3 is TGTGCCAGCCCGGACGATGAAGAGACCCAGTACTTC. Protein sequence: CASPDDEETQYF.

V usage is TRBV7-9 and J usage is TRBJ2-4; 8 bases match TRBD1. The ends lost 5 bases at V and 1 base at J; junction bases unmatched: 7. CDR3 length: 16 amino acids. CDR1 and CDR2 (germline): SEHNR, FQNEAQ (reference sequence). DNA of the CDR3: TGTGCCAGCAGCCCCCGGACAGGGATGGCCAAAAACATTCAGTACTTC. It translates to CASSPRTGMAKNIQYF.

This clonotype was counted ten times or more. This rearrangement joins TRBV27 to TRBJ2-2; D perhaps matches TRBD1 (6 bases). CDR1 MNHEY and CDR2 SMNVEV come from the germline V gene (reference sequence). V was cut by 0 bases and J by 1 base, with 6 bases left in between. The CDR3 length is 15 residues. The CDR3 loop is CASSLSGGNTGELFF. The CDR3 DNA reads as TGTGCCAGCAGTTTATCAGGGGGGAACACCGGGGAGCTGTTTTTT.

This clonotype was counted a few times. The chain combines TRBV6-5 with TRBJ2-1; D may be TRBD1 or TRBD2 (6 bases each). The CDR3 covers 16 residues. The germline V and J ends were trimmed by 5 bases and 8 bases, with 22 bases remaining between them. CDR1 and CDR2 from the germline V gene are MNHEY and SVGAGI. The CDR3 reads CASSPFWGAQQDEQFF. The CDR3 region has the DNA TGTGCCAGCAGTCCCTTTTGGGGGGCGCAGCAGGATGAGCAGTTCTTC.

In this sample, this clonotype turned up many times. The V gene is TRBV7-9, the J gene TRBJ1-1; D is unclear. V lost 6 bases and J lost 5, with 10 bases in between. Germline V gives CDR1 SEHNR, CDR2 FQNEAQ (reference sequence). CDR3 size: 12 residues. CDR3 protein: CASSPSTTEAFF. CDR3 coding DNA: TGTGCCAGCAGTCCGAGCACTACTGAAGCTTTCTTT.

This clonotype is judged medium-sized. The genes are TRBV28 and TRBJ1-1, with 8 bases identical to TRBD1. This CDR3 has 16 amino acids. J lost 0 bases, V lost 5 bases, and 8 bases had no gene match. CDR1 is MDHEN, CDR2 SYDVKM, per germline. The CDR3 sequence: CASSPYQGAMNTEAFF. CDR3 nucleotide sequence: TGTGCCAGCAGTCCATACCAGGGGGCGATGAACACTGAAGCTTTCTTT.

The chain links TRBV12-3 or TRBV12-4 to TRBJ1-2; 9 bases align to TRBD1. The CDR3 is 14 residues long. The V and J ends lost 6 bases and 5 bases, in that order; junction bases with no gene match: 7. The CDR3 here is CASSRSGQGYGYTF. The CDR3 region has the DNA TGTGCCAGCAGCCGGTCGGGACAGGGTTATGGCTACACCTTC.

This clonotype turned up a few times. The rearrangement joins TRBV12-3 or TRBV12-4 to TRBJ2-1; TRBD1 aligns across 11 bases. After removal of 5 bases from V and 2 bases from J, the junction contained 8 bases not matched to a gene. CDR3 length: 17 residues. CDR3 sequence reads: CASSPQADRGPYNEQFF. In DNA, the CDR3 is TGTGCCAGCAGTCCCCAAGCGGACAGGGGGCCCTACAATGAGCAGTTCTTC.

The chain recombines TRBV7-9 with TRBJ2-1, with unresolved D. The CDR3 consists of 12 residues. The germline V gene has CDR1 SEHNR and CDR2 FQNEAQ (reference sequence). V lost 5 bases and J 9 bases, leaving 11 bases between the germline ends. This CDR3 is CASSQTPSEQFF. Here the CDR3 DNA reads TGTGCCAGCAGCCAAACACCCAGTGAGCAGTTCTTC.

This clonotype was counted ten times or more. The chain is built from TRBV12-3 or TRBV12-4 and TRBJ1-5, with 10 bases lining up with TRBD1. The CDR3 totals 16 residues. V lost 4 bases and J lost 3; bases outside the gene matches: 6. CDR3: CASSSGQGGYNQPQHF. In DNA form, the CDR3 reads TGTGCCAGCAGTTCAGGACAGGGGGGATACAATCAGCCCCAGCATTTT.

The chain joins TRBV13 to TRBJ2-7; the D gene is possibly TRBD1 (6 bases). The V end lost 5 bases, the J end lost 7 bases, and 12 bases lay between the germline ends. This CDR3 has 12 amino acids. Looked up from germline, CDR1 is PRHDT and CDR2 is FYEKMQ (reference sequence). CDR3 nucleotides: TGTGCCAGCAGCGTCAGGGGTTTGGAGCAGTACTTC. Its translation is CASSVRGLEQYF.

This chain connects TRBV4-1 to TRBJ1-2; maybe TRBD1 (5 bases). The CDR3 consists of 15 residues. V was cut by 0 bases and J by 9 bases, with 17 bases left in between. The germline gives CDR1 MGHRA, CDR2 YSYEKL. This chain's CDR3 is CASSQDWVGGDSYTF. CDR3 sequence (DNA): TGCGCCAGCAGCCAAGATTGGGTCGGGGGAGATAGCTACACCTTC.

The rearrangement links TRBV19 to TRBJ1-5, with D perhaps matching TRBD1 (6 bases). Trimming cost V 10 bases and J 5 bases, with 12 bases left between them. Germline CDR1 is LNHDA and CDR2 is SQIVND (reference sequence). The CDR3 has 12 residues. The CDR3 loop reads CATSGGHQPQHF. The CDR3 nucleotides are TGTGCCACCTCGGGGGGGCATCAGCCCCAGCATTTT.